Following are 24 T cell receptor beta chains from one sample sequenced in a study of molecular identifiers for immune sequencing clone quantification. TCRdb itself ran the PCR reads through MiXCR, one entry per CDR3 protein. The sample has approximately 100,000 distinct CDR3 sequences; roughly a third are singletons. The sequencing input was naive CD8+ T cells from blood, with Jurkat cell RNA spiked in. Subset defined: FACS-sorted CD8+CD4-CCR7+CD45RA+ naive T cells. These receptors were collected from a human donor in good health. Some libraries in this study had Jurkat cell RNA spiked in.

As to this clonotype: One end of the junction does not line up with germline, which may come from a read error. J is TRBJ1-5 and V is TRBV5-6; 9 nucleotides align to TRBD1. This CDR3 is built from 14 residues. Germline lookup yields CDR1 SGHDT and CDR2 YYEEEE. CDR3 region: CASSSPGQGQPQQF. The DNA for the CDR3 is TGTGCCAGCAGCTCACCGGGACAGGGACAGCCCCAGCAATTT.

There are many counts of this clonotype. One end of the junction does not line up with germline, which may come from a read error. V is TRBV28 and J is TRBJ2-7; no reliable D call. CDR1 and CDR2 from the germline V gene are MDHEN and SYDVKM. This CDR3 region has 11 residues. The CDR3 spells CASSFHRTLHF. The CDR3 DNA is TGTGCCAGCAGTTTCCATAGGACCTTACACTTC.

The chain joins TRBV6-6 to TRBJ1-4, with a possible D match to TRBD1 (5 bases). Germline V gene sequence: CDR1 MNHNY, CDR2 SVGAGI (reference sequence). V was shortened by 5 bases and J by 16 bases, with 17 bases between the two germline ends. There are 12 residues in the CDR3. The CDR3 loop is CASSPGTAPWFF. CDR3 DNA sequence: TGTGCCAGCAGTCCAGGGACGGCGCCCTGGTTTTTT.

This clonotype was seen many times. This chain links TRBV14 with TRBJ2-3; 7 bases fit TRBD2. Germline trimming cut 3 bases from V and 4 bases from J; bases unmatched to any gene: 4. Germline CDR1 reads SGHDN; CDR2 reads FVKESK. CDR3 length: 14 amino acids. Here the CDR3 reads CASSQGGSADTQYF. The CDR3 nucleotides are TGTGCCAGCAGCCAGGGCGGGAGTGCAGATACGCAGTATTTT.

V and J are TRBV28 and TRBJ2-7; 7 positions agree with TRBD2. The trim removed 2 bases at V and 2 bases at J, leaving 6 bases unmatched. This CDR3 has 15 residues. Germline-derived CDR1 and CDR2 are MDHEN and SYDVKM. The CDR3: CASSLGGRDTYEQYF. CDR3 nucleotide sequence: TGTGCCAGCAGTTTAGGAGGGAGGGATACCTACGAGCAGTACTTC.

Points on this clonotype: One base away lies a much larger clone, so this may be a sequencing read error. Likely a read error: the CDR3 ends without its conserved phenylalanine or tryptophan. The chain combines TRBV7-2 with TRBJ2-7; D is undetermined. The CDR3 consists of 15 residues. V lost 5 bases to trimming and J lost 2 bases, with 16 bases between them. CDR1 SGHTA and CDR2 FQGNSA come from the germline V gene. CDR3 sequence reads: CASSPSPGPPYEQYI. The CDR3 region has the DNA TGTGCCAGCAGCCCCTCCCCCGGGCCCCCCTACGAGCAGTACATC.

On this clonotype: This sequence may be a read error, since a much larger clone differs from it by one base. This chain links TRBV7-9 with TRBJ2-7, with TRBD1 identical over 8 bases. The CDR3 consists of 14 residues. Unmatched junction bases numbered 5, after V lost 1 base and J lost 6 bases. Per the germline V gene, CDR1 is SEHNR and CDR2 is FQNEAQ (reference sequence). CDR3 sequence reads: CASSLGRGHREQYF. In DNA, the CDR3 is TGTGCCAGCAGCTTAGGCAGGGGGCATCGCGAGCAGTACTTC. Full variable domain (rest looked up from reference TRBV7-9 and TRBJ2-7): DTGVSQNPRHKITKRGQNVTFRCDPISEHNRLYWYRQTLGQGPEFLTYFQNEAQLEKSRLLSDRFSAERPKGSFSTLEIQRTEQGDSAMYLCASSLGRGHREQYFGPGTRLTVT.

This clonotype was seen a handful of times. CDR3 DNA: TGTGCCAGCAGTTTAGTTTCAGGGGGCGAGCAGTACTTC. Protein sequence: CASSLVSGGEQYF. The chain links TRBV27 to TRBJ2-7; 7 bases line up with TRBD1. Germline CDR1 and CDR2: MNHEY and SMNVEV (reference sequence). The V and J ends lost 2 bases and 6 bases, in that order; junction bases with no gene match: 4. The CDR3 length is 13 residues.

V and J are TRBV12-3 or TRBV12-4 and TRBJ1-5; tentatively, D is TRBD1 (5 bases). The CDR3 runs to 14 residues. V was shortened by 1 base and J by 5 bases, with 9 bases between the two germline ends. The DNA of the CDR3 is TGTGCCAGCAGTTTAGGGGGCATTGATCAGCCCCAGCATTTT. Translation: CASSLGGIDQPQHF.

This clonotype was seen a handful of times. The gene calls are TRBV15 and TRBJ2-1; TRBD1 might be the D (6 bases). CDR3 length equals 15 residues. V gave up 4 bases and J gave up 4 bases, with 14 bases separating them. The germline gives CDR1 LNHNV, CDR2 YYDKDF (reference sequence). The CDR3 DNA is TGTGCCACCAGCATTCCCGGGACAAAGTACAATGAGCAGTTCTTC. Amino acids: CATSIPGTKYNEQFF.

V gene TRBV9 combines with J gene TRBJ2-5, with D perhaps TRBD2 (6 bases). Looked up from germline, CDR1 is SGDLS and CDR2 is YYNGEE. The CDR3 contains 15 residues. V was shortened by 3 bases and J by 4 bases, with 16 bases between the two germline ends. CDR3 loop: CASSAPWEEGETQYF. The DNA of the CDR3 is TGTGCCAGCAGCGCCCCTTGGGAGGAGGGAGAGACCCAGTACTTC.

This clonotype has a handful of counts. This chain uses TRBV24-1 with TRBJ2-5, with 14 nucleotides matching TRBD2. V lost 4 bases, J lost 2 bases, and 2 bases stayed unmatched. The V gene's germline CDR1 is KGHDR and CDR2 SFDVKD. This CDR3 is built from 16 residues. The CDR3 loop reads CATSDRTSGRQETQYF. The CDR3 region has the DNA TGTGCCACCAGTGACCGGACTAGCGGGAGGCAAGAGACCCAGTACTTC.

This clonotype was seen many times. This sequence joins TRBV20-1 and TRBJ2-7; no definite D call. CDR3 length: 13 residues. Trimming took 4 bases from V and 2 from J, leaving 12 bases between them. The V gene's germline CDR1 is DFQATT and CDR2 SNEGSKA (reference sequence). For the CDR3, the DNA is TGCAGTGCTATCCCACGGATTACCTACGAGCAGTACTTC. It is translated as CSAIPRITYEQYF.

There are a few counts of this clonotype. V and J are TRBV5-4 and TRBJ2-5; no definite D call. Germline V gene data show CDR1 as SGHNT and CDR2 as YYREEE (reference sequence). This CDR3 is 17 amino acids long. V was shortened by 2 bases and J by 3 bases, with 20 bases between the two germline ends. This chain's CDR3 is CASSFNPRTVFKETQYF. Here the CDR3 DNA reads TGTGCCAGCAGCTTTAATCCTCGCACCGTCTTCAAAGAGACCCAGTACTTC.

On this clonotype: The junction shows a germline mismatch at one end, possibly a read error. This chain connects TRBV11-2 to TRBJ2-1, with no clear D. The CDR3 has 9 amino acids. Germline CDR1 SGHAT, CDR2 FQNNGV. The CDR3 is CASSSNQVF. The CDR3 DNA is TGTGCCAGCAGCAGTAATCAGGTCTTC.

To note about this clonotype: The germline gene is not matched at one end of the junction; a read error may be the cause. The chain is built from TRBV7-6 and TRBJ2-5; TRBD1 is a possible D gene (6 bases). This CDR3 has 14 amino acids. CDR1 SGHVS and CDR2 FNYEAQ come from the germline V gene. The CDR3 nucleotides read TGTGCCAGCAGTTCGGACAGAGGGGAAGAGTCCCAGTACTTC. This gives the protein CASSSDRGEESQYF.

This clonotype was seen only a few times. This chain joins TRBV7-9 and TRBJ2-5; D not resolved. Germline V gene data show CDR1 as SEHNR and CDR2 as FQNEAQ (reference sequence). The CDR3 sequence is 14 residues long. V dropped 1 base and J dropped 2 bases, with 8 bases sitting between them. CDR3 DNA: TGTGCCAGCAGCTTAGGCGCCGGGCAAGAGACCCAGTACTTC. This codes for CASSLGAGQETQYF.

This chain uses TRBV27 with TRBJ2-7; TRBD2 agrees at 8 bases. Trimming at V came to 0 bases and at J to 4 bases, leaving 2 bases not matched to a gene. CDR3 length: 14 amino acids. In germline, CDR1 is MNHEY, CDR2 SMNVEV (reference sequence). Here the CDR3 reads CASSLSLAGYEQYF. The CDR3, as DNA: TGTGCCAGCAGTTTATCATTAGCGGGGTACGAGCAGTACTTC.

The genes are TRBV25-1 and TRBJ2-7; 7 nucleotides line up with TRBD1. CDR1 MGHDK and CDR2 SYGVNS come from the germline V gene. The CDR3 totals 14 residues. Unmatched junction bases numbered 5, after V lost 0 bases and J lost 6 bases. CDR3 protein: CASSEYATGSEQYF. The CDR3 region has the DNA TGTGCCAGCAGTGAATATGCGACAGGGTCCGAGCAGTACTTC.

In this sample, this clonotype is medium-sized. CDR3 DNA sequence: TGTGCCACCTGGACAGGATATAGCAATCAGCCCCAGCATTTT. It codes for CATWTGYSNQPQHF. The chain is built from TRBV24-1 and TRBJ1-5, with 7 bases aligning to TRBD1. Germline V gene data show CDR1 as KGHDR and CDR2 as SFDVKD. The CDR3 runs 14 residues. V lost 9 bases and J lost 0; bases outside the gene matches: 4.

Of note for this clonotype: Given a much more abundant clone one base away, this may be a read error. The chain employs TRBV16 and TRBJ2-5; the D is unclear. The CDR3 is 12 amino acids. Germline V gene data show CDR1 as KGHSY and CDR2 as FQNENV. DNA for the CDR3: TGTGCCAGCAGCCAAGTAGAAGAGCCCCAGTACTTC. This translates into CASSQVEEPQYF.

In the case of this clonotype: This could be a read error, since a much larger clone is one nucleotide away. The rearrangement uses TRBV20-1 and TRBJ2-7, with D maybe TRBD1 (7 bases). Germline V CDR1 and CDR2: DFQATT, SNEGSKA (reference sequence). CDR3 size: 12 residues. CDR3 in amino acids: CRKSGGWYEQNF. The CDR3 region has the DNA TGCAGAAAATCAGGGGGGTGGTACGAGCAGAACTTC.

This clonotype showed up many times. The genes are TRBV20-1 and TRBJ1-5, with D possibly TRBD1 on 5 matching bases. There are 17 residues in the CDR3. Trimming cost V 4 bases and J 4 bases, with 23 bases left between them. The germline CDR1 and CDR2 sequences are DFQATT and SNEGSKA (reference sequence). The CDR3 coding sequence is TGCAGTGCTACTTGGGTTCCCGGTGACAGAGAAAATCAGCCCCAGCATTTT. Translated, it gives CSATWVPGDRENQPQHF.

The chain carries TRBV27 and TRBJ2-1; 12 nucleotides line up with TRBD2. Germline V CDR1 and CDR2: MNHEY, SMNVEV (reference sequence). V gave up 2 bases and J gave up 16 bases; unmatched junction bases: 6. The length of the CDR3 is 13 residues. This chain's CDR3 is CASSLLTSGSRFF. The CDR3 region has the DNA TGTGCCAGCAGTTTACTGACTAGCGGGAGTCGCTTCTTC.